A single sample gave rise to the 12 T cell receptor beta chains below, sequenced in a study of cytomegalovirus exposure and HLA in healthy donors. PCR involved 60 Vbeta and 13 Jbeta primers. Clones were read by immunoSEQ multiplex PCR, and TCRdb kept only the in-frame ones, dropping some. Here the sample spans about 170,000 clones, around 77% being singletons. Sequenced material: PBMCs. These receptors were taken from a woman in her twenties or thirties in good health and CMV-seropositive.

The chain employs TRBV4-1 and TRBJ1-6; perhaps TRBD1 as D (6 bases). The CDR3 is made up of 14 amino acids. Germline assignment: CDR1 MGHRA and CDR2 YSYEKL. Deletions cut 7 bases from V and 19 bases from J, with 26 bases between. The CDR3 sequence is CASMPRTQGLTLHF. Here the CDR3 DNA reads TGCGCCAGCATGCCCCGTACTCAGGGGCTCACGTTGCACTTT.

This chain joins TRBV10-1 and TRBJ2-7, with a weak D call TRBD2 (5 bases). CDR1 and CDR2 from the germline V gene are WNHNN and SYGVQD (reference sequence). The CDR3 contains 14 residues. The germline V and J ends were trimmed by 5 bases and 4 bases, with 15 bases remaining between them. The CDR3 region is CASSPTKDSYEQYF. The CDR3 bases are TGCGCCAGCAGTCCAACTAAGGACTCTTACGAGCAGTACTTC.

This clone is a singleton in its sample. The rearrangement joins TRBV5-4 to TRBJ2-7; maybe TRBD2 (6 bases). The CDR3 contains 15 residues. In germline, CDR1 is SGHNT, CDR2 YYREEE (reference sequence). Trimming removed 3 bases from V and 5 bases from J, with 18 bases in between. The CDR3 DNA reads TGTGCCAGCAGCTCCGGAGGGACGGTTCCCGACGAGCAGTACTTC. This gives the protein CASSSGGTVPDEQYF.

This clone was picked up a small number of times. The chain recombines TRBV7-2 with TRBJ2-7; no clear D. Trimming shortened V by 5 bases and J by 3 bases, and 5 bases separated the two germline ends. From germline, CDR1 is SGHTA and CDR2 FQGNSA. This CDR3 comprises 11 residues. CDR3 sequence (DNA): TGTGCCAGCAGCCCGGGCTACGAGCAGTACTTC. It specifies CASSPGYEQYF. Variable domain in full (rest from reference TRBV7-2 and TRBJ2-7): GAGVSQSPSNKVTEKGKDVELRCDPISGHTALYWYRQSLGQGLEFLIYFQGNSAPDKSGLPSDRFSAERTGGSVSTLTIQRTQQEDSAVYLCASSPGYEQYFGPGTRLTVT.

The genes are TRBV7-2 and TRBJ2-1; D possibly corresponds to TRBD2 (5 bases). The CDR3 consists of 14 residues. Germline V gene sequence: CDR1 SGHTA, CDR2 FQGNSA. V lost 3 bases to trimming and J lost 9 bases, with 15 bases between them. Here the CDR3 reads CASSFIFGESEQFF. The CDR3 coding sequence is TGTGCCAGCAGCTTCATTTTCGGGGAGAGTGAGCAGTTCTTC.

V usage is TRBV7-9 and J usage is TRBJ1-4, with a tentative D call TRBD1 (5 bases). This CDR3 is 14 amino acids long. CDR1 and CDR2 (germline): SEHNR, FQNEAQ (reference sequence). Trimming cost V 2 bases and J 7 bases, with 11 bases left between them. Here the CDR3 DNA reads TGTGCCAGCAGCTTATTGCAGGGCAGTGAAAAACTGTTTTTT. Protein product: CASSLLQGSEKLFF. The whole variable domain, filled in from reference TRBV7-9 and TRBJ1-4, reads DTGVSQNPRHKITKRGQNVTFRCDPISEHNRLYWYRQTLGQGPEFLTYFQNEAQLEKSRLLSDRFSAERPKGSFSTLEIQRTEQGDSAMYLCASSLLQGSEKLFFGSGTQLSVL.

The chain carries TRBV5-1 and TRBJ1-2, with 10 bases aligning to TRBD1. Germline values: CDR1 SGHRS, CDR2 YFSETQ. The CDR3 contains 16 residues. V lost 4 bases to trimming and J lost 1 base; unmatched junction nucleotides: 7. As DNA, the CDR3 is TGCGCCAGCAGCCCGGGGGACAGGGGACATAACTATGGCTACACCTTC. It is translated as CASSPGDRGHNYGYTF.

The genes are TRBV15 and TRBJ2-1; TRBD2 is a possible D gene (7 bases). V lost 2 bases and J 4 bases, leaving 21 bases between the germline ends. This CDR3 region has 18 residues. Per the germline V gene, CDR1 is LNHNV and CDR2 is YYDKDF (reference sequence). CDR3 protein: CATSRSVGGLWLYNEQFF. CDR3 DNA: TGTGCCACCAGCAGATCGGTCGGGGGGCTGTGGTTATACAATGAGCAGTTCTTC.

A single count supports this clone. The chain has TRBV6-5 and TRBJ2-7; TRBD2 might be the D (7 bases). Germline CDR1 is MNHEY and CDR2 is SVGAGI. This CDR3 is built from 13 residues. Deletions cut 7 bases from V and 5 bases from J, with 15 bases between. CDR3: CASKTTGGHEQYF. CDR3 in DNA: TGTGCCAGCAAGACGACGGGGGGCCACGAGCAGTACTTC.

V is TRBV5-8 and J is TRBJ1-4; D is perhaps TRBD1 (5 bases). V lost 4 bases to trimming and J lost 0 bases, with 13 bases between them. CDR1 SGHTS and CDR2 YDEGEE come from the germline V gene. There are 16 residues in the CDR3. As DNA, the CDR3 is TGTGCCAGCAGCGACGGGGACTTATCAACTAATGAAAAACTGTTTTTT. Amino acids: CASSDGDLSTNEKLFF.

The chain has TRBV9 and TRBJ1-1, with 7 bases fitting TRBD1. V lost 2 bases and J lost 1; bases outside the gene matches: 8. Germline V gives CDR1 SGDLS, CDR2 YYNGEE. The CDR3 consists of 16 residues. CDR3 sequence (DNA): TGTGCCAGCAGCGTCTCCCCCGGGACAGCGAACACTGAAGCTTTCTTT. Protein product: CASSVSPGTANTEAFF.

The CDR3 bases are TGTGCCAGTTCCCTGGGGACAGCCACTGAAGCTTTCTTT. Protein sequence: CASSLGTATEAFF. V gene TRBV9 combines with J gene TRBJ1-1; 7 bases match TRBD1. CDR1 and CDR2 (germline): SGDLS, YYNGEE. This CDR3 spans 13 amino acids. V lost 8 bases, J lost 4 bases, and 8 bases stayed unmatched.